This T cell receptor beta chain was captured in a study of shared clonotypes between healthy human individuals. The CDR3 loop spans 15 amino acids. The ends were cut back, 6 bases at V and 5 bases at J, with 19 bases in the middle. Germline loops: CDR1 MNHEY, CDR2 SVGAGI. Data came from immunoSEQ multiplex PCR; TCRdb stores just in-frame clones and leaves some out. The sample yields 2 million or so clones, 85% to 95% seen once. This TCR was recovered from a man aged 18 to 30 in good health. V gene TRBV6-5 combines with J gene TRBJ2-5; D call uncertain. The sample consisted of naive CD4+ T cells sorted from blood. Subset reported: CD45RA+ positively selected. CDR3 sequence reads: CASSPQATGWETQYF. The DNA of the CDR3 is TGTGCCAGCAGCCCTCAAGCGACGGGCTGGGAGACCCAGTACTTC.